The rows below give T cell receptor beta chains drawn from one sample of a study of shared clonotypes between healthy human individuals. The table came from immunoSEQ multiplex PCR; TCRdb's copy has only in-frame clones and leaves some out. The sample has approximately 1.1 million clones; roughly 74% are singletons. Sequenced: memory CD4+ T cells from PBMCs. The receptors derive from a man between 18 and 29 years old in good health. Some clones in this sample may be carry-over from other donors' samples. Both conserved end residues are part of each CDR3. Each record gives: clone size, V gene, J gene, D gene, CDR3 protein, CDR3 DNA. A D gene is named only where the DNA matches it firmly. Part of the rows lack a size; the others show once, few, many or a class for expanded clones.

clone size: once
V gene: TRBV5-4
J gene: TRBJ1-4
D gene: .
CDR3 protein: CASSWDRSTNEKLFF
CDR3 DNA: TGTGCCAGCAGCTGGGACCGCTCAACTAATGAAAAACTGTTTTTT

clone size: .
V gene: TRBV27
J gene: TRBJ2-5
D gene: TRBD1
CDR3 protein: CASSQNRGQETQYF
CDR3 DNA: TGTGCCAGCAGTCAAAACAGGGGCCAAGAGACCCAGTACTTC

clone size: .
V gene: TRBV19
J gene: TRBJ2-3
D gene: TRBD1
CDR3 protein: CATTYTGADTQYF
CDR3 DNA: TGTGCCACCACCTATACAGGGGCAGATACGCAGTATTTT

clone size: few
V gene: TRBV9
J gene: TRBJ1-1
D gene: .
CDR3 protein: CASSAGITSNTEAFF
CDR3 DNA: TGTGCCAGCAGCGCGGGGATTACATCGAACACTGAAGCTTTCTTT

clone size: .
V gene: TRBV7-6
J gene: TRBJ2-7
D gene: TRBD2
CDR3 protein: CASSLEALPGTSVSHEQYF
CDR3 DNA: TGTGCCAGCAGCTTAGAGGCCCTCCCCGGGACTAGCGTATCCCACGAGCAGTACTTC

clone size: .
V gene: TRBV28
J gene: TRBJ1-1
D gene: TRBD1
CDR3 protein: CASSWVGQGADTEAFF
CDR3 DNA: TGTGCCAGCAGTTGGGTGGGACAGGGGGCGGACACTGAAGCTTTCTTT

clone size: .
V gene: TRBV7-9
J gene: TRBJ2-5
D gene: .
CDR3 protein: CASSLGVMGQETQYF
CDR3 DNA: TGTGCCAGCAGCTTAGGTGTCATGGGACAAGAGACCCAGTACTTC

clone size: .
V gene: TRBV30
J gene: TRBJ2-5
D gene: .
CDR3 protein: CAWSDIEETQYF
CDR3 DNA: TGTGCCTGGAGTGACATCGAAGAGACCCAGTACTTC

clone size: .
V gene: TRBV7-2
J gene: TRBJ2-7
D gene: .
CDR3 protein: CASSIKRDANYEQYF
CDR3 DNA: TGTGCCAGCAGCATCAAGAGGGACGCGAACTACGAGCAGTACTTC

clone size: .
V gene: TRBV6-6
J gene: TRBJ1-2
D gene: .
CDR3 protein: CASSALQGIGGYTF
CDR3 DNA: TGTGCCAGCAGTGCCCTGCAGGGTATAGGAGGCTACACCTTC

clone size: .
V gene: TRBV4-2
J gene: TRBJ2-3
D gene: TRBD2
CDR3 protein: CASSLGLADTDTQYF
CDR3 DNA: TGTGCCAGCAGCCTTGGACTAGCAGACACAGATACGCAGTATTTT

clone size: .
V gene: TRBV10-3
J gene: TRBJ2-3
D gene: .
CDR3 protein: CAISDPSDTQYF
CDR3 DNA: TGTGCCATCAGTGACCCGTCAGATACGCAGTATTTT

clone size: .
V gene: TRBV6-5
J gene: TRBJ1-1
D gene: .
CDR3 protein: CASSYSSGTTNTEAFF
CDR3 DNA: TGTGCCAGCAGTTACTCTAGCGGGACAACTAACACTGAAGCTTTCTTT

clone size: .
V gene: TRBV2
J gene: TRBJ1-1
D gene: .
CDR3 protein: CASRVTEAFF
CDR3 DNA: TGTGCCAGCCGAGTCACTGAAGCTTTCTTT

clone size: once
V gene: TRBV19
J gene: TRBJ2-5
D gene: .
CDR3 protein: CASSIGSEGRAETQYF
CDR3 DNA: TGTGCCAGTAGTATCGGCTCGGAGGGCAGGGCGGAGACCCAGTACTTC

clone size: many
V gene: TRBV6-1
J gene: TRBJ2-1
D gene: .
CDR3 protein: CASSGGQGSYNEQFF
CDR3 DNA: TGTGCCAGCAGTGGTGGTCAGGGCTCCTACAATGAGCAGTTCTTC

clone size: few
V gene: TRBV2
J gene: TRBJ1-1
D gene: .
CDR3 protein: CASSEWGLLNTEAFF
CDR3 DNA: TGTGCCAGCAGTGAATGGGGCCTTCTGAACACTGAAGCTTTCTTT

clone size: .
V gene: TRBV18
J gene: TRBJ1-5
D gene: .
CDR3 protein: CASSPGRSNQPQHF
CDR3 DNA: TGTGCCAGCTCACCGGGGCGGAGCAATCAGCCCCAGCATTTT

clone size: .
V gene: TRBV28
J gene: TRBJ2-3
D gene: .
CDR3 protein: CASSLVNSPTDTQYF
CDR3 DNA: TGTGCCAGCAGTTTAGTCAACTCACCCACAGATACGCAGTATTTT

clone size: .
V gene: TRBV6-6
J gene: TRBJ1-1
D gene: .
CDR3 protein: CASKAGLDTEAFF
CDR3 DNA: TGTGCCAGCAAAGCTGGTCTCGACACTGAAGCTTTCTTT

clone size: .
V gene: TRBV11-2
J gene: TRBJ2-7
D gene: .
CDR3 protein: CASSLVSWASVYEQYF
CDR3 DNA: TGTGCCAGCAGCTTAGTATCTTGGGCTAGCGTGTACGAGCAGTACTTC

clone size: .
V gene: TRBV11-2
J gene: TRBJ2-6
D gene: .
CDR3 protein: CASSSRGSGANVLTF
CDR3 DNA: TGTGCCAGCAGCTCGAGGGGCTCTGGGGCCAACGTCCTGACTTTC

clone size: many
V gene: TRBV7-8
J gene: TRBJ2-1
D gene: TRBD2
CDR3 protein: CASRKGLAGIYNEQFF
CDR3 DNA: TGTGCCAGCAGGAAGGGACTAGCGGGAATCTACAATGAGCAGTTCTTC

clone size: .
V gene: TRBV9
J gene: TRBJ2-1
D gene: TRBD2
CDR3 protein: CASSVLAGAANEQFF
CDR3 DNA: TGTGCCAGCAGCGTACTAGCGGGAGCTGCCAATGAGCAGTTCTTC

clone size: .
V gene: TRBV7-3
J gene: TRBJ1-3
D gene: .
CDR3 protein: CASSLGSASGNTIYF
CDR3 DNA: TGTGCCAGCAGCTTGGGATCCGCCTCTGGAAACACCATATATTTT

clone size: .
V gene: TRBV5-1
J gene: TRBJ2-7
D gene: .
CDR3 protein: CASNVGLQGIGVEQYF
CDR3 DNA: TGCGCCAGCAACGTCGGCCTACAGGGTATCGGGGTCGAGCAGTACTTC

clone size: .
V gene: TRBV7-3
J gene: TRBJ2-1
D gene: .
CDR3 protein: CASSLFFQGYNEQFF
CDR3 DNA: TGTGCCAGCAGCTTATTCTTCCAGGGTTACAATGAGCAGTTCTTC

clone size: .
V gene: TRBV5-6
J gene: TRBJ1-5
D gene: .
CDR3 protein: CASSLSEGSGSNQPQHF
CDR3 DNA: TGTGCCAGCAGCTTATCGGAGGGGAGTGGTAGCAATCAGCCCCAGCATTTT

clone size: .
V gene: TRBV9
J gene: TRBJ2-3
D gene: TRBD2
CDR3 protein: CASSVRGRAEDTQYF
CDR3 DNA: TGTGCCAGCAGCGTTAGAGGGAGGGCTGAAGATACGCAGTATTTT

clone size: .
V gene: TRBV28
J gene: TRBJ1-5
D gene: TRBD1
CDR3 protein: CASSLTGWKPQHF
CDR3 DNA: TGTGCCAGCAGCCTGACAGGGTGGAAGCCCCAGCATTTT

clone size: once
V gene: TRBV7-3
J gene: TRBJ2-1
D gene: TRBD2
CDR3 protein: CASSATSGAYNEQFF
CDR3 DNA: TGTGCCAGCAGCGCGACTAGCGGGGCTTACAATGAGCAGTTCTTC

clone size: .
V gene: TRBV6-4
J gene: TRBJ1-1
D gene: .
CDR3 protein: CASSVNRATEAFF
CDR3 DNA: TGTGCCAGCAGCGTAAACAGGGCCACTGAAGCTTTCTTT

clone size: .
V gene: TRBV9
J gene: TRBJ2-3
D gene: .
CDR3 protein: CASNPLGSTDTQYF
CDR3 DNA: TGTGCCAGCAATCCCCTGGGGTCCACAGATACGCAGTATTTT

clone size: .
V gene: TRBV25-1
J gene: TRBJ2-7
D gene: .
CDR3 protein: CASSEYRAYEQYF
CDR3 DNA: TGTGCCAGCAGTGAATATCGCGCCTACGAGCAGTACTTC

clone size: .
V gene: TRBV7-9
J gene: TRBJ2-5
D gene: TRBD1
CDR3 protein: CASSPGTGLSETQYF
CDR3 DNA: TGTGCCAGCAGCCCGGGGACAGGGTTGAGCGAGACCCAGTACTTC

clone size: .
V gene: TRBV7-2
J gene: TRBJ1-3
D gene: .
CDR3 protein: CASSRGGPGNTIYF
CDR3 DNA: TGTGCCAGCAGCCGGGGGGGGCCAGGAAACACCATATATTTT

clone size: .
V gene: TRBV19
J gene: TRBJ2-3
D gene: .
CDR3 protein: CASSKGGTDTQYF
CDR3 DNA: TGTGCCAGTAGTAAAGGGGGCACAGATACGCAGTATTTT

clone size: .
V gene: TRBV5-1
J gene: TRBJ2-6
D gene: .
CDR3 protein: CASSFDPLTGANVLTF
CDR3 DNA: TGCGCCAGCAGCTTCGACCCCTTAACTGGGGCCAACGTCCTGACTTTC

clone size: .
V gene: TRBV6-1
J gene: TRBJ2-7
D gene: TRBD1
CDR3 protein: CASGDRGRYEQYF
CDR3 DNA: TGTGCCAGCGGGGACAGGGGGCGCTACGAGCAGTACTTC

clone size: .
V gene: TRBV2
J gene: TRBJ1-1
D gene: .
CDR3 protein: CASMRGQRNTEAFF
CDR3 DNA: TGTGCCAGCATGCGGGGGCAGAGGAACACTGAAGCTTTCTTT

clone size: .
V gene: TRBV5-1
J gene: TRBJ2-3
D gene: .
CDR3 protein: CASSQTNTDTQYF
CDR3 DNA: TGCGCCAGCAGCCAGACGAACACAGATACGCAGTATTTT

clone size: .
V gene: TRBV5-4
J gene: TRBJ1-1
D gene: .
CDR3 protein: CASSLVGGSTGTEAFF
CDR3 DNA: TGTGCCAGCAGCTTGGTTGGGGGCTCCACGGGGACTGAAGCTTTCTTT

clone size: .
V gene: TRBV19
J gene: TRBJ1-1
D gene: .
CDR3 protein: CASSGGRLMNTEAFF
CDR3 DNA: TGTGCCAGTAGTGGGGGACGGCTCATGAACACTGAAGCTTTCTTT

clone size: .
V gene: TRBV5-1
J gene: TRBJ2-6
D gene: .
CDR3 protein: CASSPETGGAGANVLTF
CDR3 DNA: TGCGCCAGCAGCCCGGAGACAGGAGGAGCTGGGGCCAACGTCCTGACTTTC

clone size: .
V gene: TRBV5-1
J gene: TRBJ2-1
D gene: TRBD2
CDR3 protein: CASSFLAGVEYNEQFF
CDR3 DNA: TGCGCCAGCAGCTTTCTAGCGGGAGTGGAGTACAATGAGCAGTTCTTC

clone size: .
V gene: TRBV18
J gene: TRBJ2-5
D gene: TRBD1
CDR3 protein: CASSPVRGRWETQYF
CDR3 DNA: TGTGCCAGCTCACCAGTGAGGGGGCGGTGGGAGACCCAGTACTTC

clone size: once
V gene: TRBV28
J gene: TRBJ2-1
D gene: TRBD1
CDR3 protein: CASSSLGTGFNNEQFF
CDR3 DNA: TGTGCCAGCAGTTCCCTTGGGACAGGGTTTAACAATGAGCAGTTCTTC

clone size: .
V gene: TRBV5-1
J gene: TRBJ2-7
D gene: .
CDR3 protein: CASSTGSETRYEQYF
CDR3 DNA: TGCGCCAGCAGCACGGGATCCGAGACGAGGTACGAGCAGTACTTC

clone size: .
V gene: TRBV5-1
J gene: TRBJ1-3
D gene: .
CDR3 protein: CASRGSGSSGNTIYF
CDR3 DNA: TGCGCCAGCAGAGGGTCCGGAAGCTCTGGAAACACCATATATTTT

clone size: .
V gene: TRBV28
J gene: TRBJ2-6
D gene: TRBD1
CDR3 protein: CASTLSGTGGGGANVLTF
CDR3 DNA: TGTGCCAGCACCCTCTCCGGGACAGGGGGCGGTGGGGCCAACGTCCTGACTTTC

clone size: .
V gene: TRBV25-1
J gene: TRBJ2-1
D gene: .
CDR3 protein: CASSGPGSNEQFF
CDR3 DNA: TGTGCCAGCAGTGGTCCAGGGAGCAATGAGCAGTTCTTC

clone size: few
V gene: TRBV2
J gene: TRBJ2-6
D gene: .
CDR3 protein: CASSLGSGANVLTF
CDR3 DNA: TGTGCCAGCAGTTTGGGCTCTGGGGCCAACGTCCTGACTTTC

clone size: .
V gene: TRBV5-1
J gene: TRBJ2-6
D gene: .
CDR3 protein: CASSLISGANVLTF
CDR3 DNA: TGCGCCAGCAGCTTGATCTCTGGGGCCAACGTCCTGACTTTC

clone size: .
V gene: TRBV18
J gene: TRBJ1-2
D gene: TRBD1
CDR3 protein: CASSPVLVGGATGYTF
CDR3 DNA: TGTGCCAGCTCACCAGTTTTAGTAGGGGGCGCGACTGGCTACACCTTC

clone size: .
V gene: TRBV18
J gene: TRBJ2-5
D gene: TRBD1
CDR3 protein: CASTQQGLGTQYF
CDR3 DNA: TGTGCCAGCACTCAACAGGGGCTGGGGACCCAGTACTTC